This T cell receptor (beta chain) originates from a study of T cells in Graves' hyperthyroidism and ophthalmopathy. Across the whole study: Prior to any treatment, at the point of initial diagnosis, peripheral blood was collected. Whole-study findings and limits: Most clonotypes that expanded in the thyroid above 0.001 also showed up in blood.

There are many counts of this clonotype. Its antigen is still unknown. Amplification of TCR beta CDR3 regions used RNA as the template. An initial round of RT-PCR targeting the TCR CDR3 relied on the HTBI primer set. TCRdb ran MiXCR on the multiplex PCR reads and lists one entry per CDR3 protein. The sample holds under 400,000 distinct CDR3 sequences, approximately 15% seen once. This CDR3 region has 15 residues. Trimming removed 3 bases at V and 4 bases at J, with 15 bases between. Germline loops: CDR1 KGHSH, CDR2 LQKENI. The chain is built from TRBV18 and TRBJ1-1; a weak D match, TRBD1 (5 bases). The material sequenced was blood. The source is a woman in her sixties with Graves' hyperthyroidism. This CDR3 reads CASSPSIGQGTEAFF. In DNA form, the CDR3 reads TGTGCCAGCTCACCGTCGATCGGGCAGGGCACTGAAGCTTTCTTT. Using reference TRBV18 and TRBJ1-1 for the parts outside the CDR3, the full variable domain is NAGVMQNPRHLVRRRGQEARLRCSPMKGHSHVYWYRQLPEEGLKFMVYLQKENIIDESGMPKERFSAEFPKEGPSILRIQQVVRGDSAAYFCASSPSIGQGTEAFFGQGTRLTVV.